A few counts support the clone carrying this T cell receptor (beta chain). This sample was taken from a study of cytotoxic CD8 clonotypes in ibrutinib-treated CLL. Trimming removed 5 bases from V and 4 bases from J, with 6 bases in between. In germline, CDR1 is SGHTA, CDR2 FQGNSA. The CDR3 is 12 residues long. Targeted sequencing depth ranged from 1 in 200,000 to 1 in 1 million T cells. This table comes from immunoSEQ multiplex PCR, and its TCRdb copy is limited to in-frame clones, with some not included. The table records 250,000 to 350,000 clones, around 76% of them present only once. The V gene is TRBV7-2, the J gene TRBJ1-3; D remains unclear. The source is a human donor with chronic lymphocytic leukemia. The sequenced sample was PBMCs, obtained at disease progression, from a patient treated with ibrutinib. The CDR3 coding sequence is TGTGCCAGCAGCCCAAAGGGAAACACCATATATTTT. Protein product: CASSPKGNTIYF.